This T cell receptor beta chain was retrieved from a study of blood T cell repertoires in COVID-19. About the research overall: Material from acute and convalescent COVID-19 was sourced from the United States, Italy and Spain. In each case, the material was cDNA or gDNA derived from T cells, B-cell-depleted T cells, or PBMCs.

In germline, CDR1 is MDHEN, CDR2 SYDVKM. The V and J ends lost 2 bases and 8 bases respectively, with 10 bases between them. This CDR3 has 13 amino acids. In the authors' workflow: Reference gene primers were amplified, and this amplification served to estimate nucleated cell counts. Repertoires were generated with immunoSEQ multiplex PCR, while TCRdb's copy carries only in-frame clones and drops some. V and J calls and clone size are as listed in that table; D and trimming were resolved from the DNA. The table records 130,000 or so clones, around 88% of them present only once. The clonotype was recovered from a man aged 50-60 years with active or convalescent COVID-19. The chain recombines TRBV28 with TRBJ1-3, with unresolved D. The sequencing input was peripheral blood. The CDR3 DNA reads as TGTGCCAGCAGTTTAGGGCAGACGGACACCATATATTTT. It specifies CASSLGQTDTIYF.